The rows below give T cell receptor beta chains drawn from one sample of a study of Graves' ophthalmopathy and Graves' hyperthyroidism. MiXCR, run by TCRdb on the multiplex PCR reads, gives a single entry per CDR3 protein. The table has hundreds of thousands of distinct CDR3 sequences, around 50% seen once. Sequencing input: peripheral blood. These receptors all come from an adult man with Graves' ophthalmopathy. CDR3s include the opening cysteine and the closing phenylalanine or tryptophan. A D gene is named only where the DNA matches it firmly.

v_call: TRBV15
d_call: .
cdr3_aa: CATSRQGSYGYTF

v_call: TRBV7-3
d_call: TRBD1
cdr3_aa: CASSVLQGSTETQYF

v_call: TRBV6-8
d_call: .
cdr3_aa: CASSYLTKYDSPLHF

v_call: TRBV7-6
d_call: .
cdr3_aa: CASSLESGASYEQYF

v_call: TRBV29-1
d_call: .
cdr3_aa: CSVPHGTANYGYTF

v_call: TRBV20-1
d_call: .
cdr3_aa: CSALQGSYGYTF

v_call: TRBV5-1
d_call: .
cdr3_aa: CASSLMAEQFF

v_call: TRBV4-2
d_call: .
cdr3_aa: CASSQEFREPQHF

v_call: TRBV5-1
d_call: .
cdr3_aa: CASSLEGTNYGYTF

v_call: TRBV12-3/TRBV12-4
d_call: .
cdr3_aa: CASSFNTGHRQPQHF

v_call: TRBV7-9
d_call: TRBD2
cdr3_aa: CASSPHSGAGVNTGELFF

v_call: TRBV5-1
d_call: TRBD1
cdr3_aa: CASSSTGTGDTEQYF

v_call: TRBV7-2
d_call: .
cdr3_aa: CASSLGGMPQETQYF

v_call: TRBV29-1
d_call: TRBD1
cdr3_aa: CSVTGQAQETQYF

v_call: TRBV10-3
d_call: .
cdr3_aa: CAIGQSSGNTIYF

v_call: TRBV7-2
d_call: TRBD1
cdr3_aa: CASSYSRTGVYEQYF

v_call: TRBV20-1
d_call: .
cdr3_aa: CSARDPRGGIGNSPLHF

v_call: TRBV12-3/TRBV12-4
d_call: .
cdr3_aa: CASSFSGSYEQYF

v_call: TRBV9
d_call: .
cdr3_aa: CASSQGGGGNTEAFF

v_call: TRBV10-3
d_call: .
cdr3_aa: CAISATRGRNNSPLHF

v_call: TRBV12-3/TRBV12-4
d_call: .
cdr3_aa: CASTLSPGAEIYEQYF

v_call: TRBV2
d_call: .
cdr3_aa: CASTSQPDLAQYF

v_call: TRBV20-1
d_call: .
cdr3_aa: CSARDKALHGYTF

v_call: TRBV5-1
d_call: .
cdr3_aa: CASSFGEGVAGELTF

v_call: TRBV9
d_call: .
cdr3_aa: CASRRQHSQETQYF

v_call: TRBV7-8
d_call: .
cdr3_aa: CASSRETGELFF

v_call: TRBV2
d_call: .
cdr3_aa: CASKGDGAYGYTF

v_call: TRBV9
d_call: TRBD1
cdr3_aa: CASSALTGGGSPLHF

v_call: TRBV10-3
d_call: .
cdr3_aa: CAISEIKGATEAFF